Following are 9 T cell receptor beta chains from one sample sequenced in a study of T cell responses to AZD1222 COVID-19 vaccine. Profiled with immunoSEQ multiplex PCR; TCRdb holds only in-frame clones, not every one. The top ten hold roughly 13% of the sample, which has 75,000 to 100,000 clones, around nine tenths seen once. This material consisted of peripheral blood, taken on day 0 of AZD1222 vaccination. Every receptor here comes from an adult in good health.

This rearrangement joins TRBV18 to TRBJ2-5, with D possibly TRBD2 on 5 matching bases. Germline V lookup: CDR1 KGHSH, CDR2 LQKENI. Deletions cut 3 bases from V and 7 bases from J, with 12 bases between. This CDR3 is built from 13 residues. This CDR3 reads CASSPERPGTQYF. Here the CDR3 DNA reads TGTGCCAGCTCACCGGAGCGGCCGGGGACCCAGTACTTC. The whole variable domain, filled in from reference TRBV18 and TRBJ2-5, reads NAGVMQNPRHLVRRRGQEARLRCSPMKGHSHVYWYRQLPEEGLKFMVYLQKENIIDESGMPKERFSAEFPKEGPSILRIQQVVRGDSAAYFCASSPERPGTQYFGPGTRLLVL.

The V gene is TRBV19, the J gene TRBJ2-7, with 12 bases matching TRBD1. Germline V gene data show CDR1 as LNHDA and CDR2 as SQIVND (reference sequence). The CDR3 covers 15 residues. The V segment lost 5 bases and the J segment 2 bases; nucleotides outside the gene matches: 4. CDR3 residues: CASSGGQGAPYEQYF. CDR3 DNA: TGTGCCAGTAGTGGGGGACAGGGGGCCCCCTACGAGCAGTACTTC.

The genes are TRBV5-1 and TRBJ1-1, with D possibly matching TRBD1 (6 bases). The CDR3 sequence is 14 residues long. Trimming left V 3 bases short and J 0 bases short, with 9 bases between. The germline V gene has CDR1 SGHRS and CDR2 YFSETQ. The CDR3 spells CASSYGQMNTEAFF. The DNA of the CDR3 is TGCGCCAGCAGCTATGGACAGATGAACACTGAAGCTTTCTTT.

V usage is TRBV27 and J usage is TRBJ2-5; 9 positions agree with TRBD1. V gave up 5 bases and J gave up 4 bases; unmatched junction bases: 2. Per germline, CDR1 MNHEY and CDR2 SMNVEV (reference sequence). The CDR3 totals 13 residues. This CDR3 is CASSPGQGETQYF. As DNA, the CDR3 is TGTGCCAGCAGTCCGGGACAGGGAGAGACCCAGTACTTC.

The chain employs TRBV7-9 and TRBJ2-7; 9 positions agree with TRBD2. CDR1 is SEHNR and CDR2 is FQNEAQ in the germline V gene (reference sequence). The CDR3 covers 15 residues. The V gene end was trimmed by 5 bases and the J gene end by 1 base; junction bases not matched to a gene: 6. The CDR3 protein is CASSPRGGRSYEQYF. The CDR3, as DNA: TGTGCCAGCAGCCCGCGGGGGGGTCGGTCCTACGAGCAGTACTTC.

The chain recombines TRBV28 with TRBJ1-4; D is unclear. V lost 3 bases and J lost 8, with 13 bases in between. The CDR3 spans 14 residues. Germline assignment: CDR1 MDHEN and CDR2 SYDVKM. In nucleotides, the CDR3 is TGTGCCAGCAGTTTTGTATTGGGTACGGAAAAACTGTTTTTT. Its protein product is CASSFVLGTEKLFF.

The chain joins TRBV6-5 to TRBJ2-7; D gene unclear. This CDR3 region has 16 residues. V was trimmed by 0 bases and J by 1 base, leaving 13 bases between them. Germline CDR1 and CDR2: MNHEY and SVGAGI. The CDR3 nucleotides read TGTGCCAGCAGTTACTCGATGCTCGGTGGGTCCTACGAGCAGTACTTC. Translation: CASSYSMLGGSYEQYF.

The rearrangement links TRBV7-9 to TRBJ1-2; a possible D gene is TRBD1 (6 bases). This CDR3 contains 16 residues. Per the germline V gene, CDR1 is SEHNR and CDR2 is FQNEAQ (reference sequence). V was clipped by 3 bases and J by 4 bases, with 18 bases between them. This CDR3 reads CASSLTITGFPYGYTF. The CDR3 nucleotides are TGTGCCAGCAGCTTGACAATAACAGGGTTCCCCTATGGCTACACCTTC.

The chain combines TRBV6-5 with TRBJ1-5, with D perhaps matching TRBD1 (5 bases). The V end lost 5 bases, the J end lost 5 bases, and 13 bases lay between the germline ends. Germline CDR1 and CDR2: MNHEY and SVGAGI. The CDR3 consists of 14 residues. CDR3: CASSNLGGDQPQHF. DNA for the CDR3: TGTGCCAGCAGTAATCTCGGGGGGGATCAGCCCCAGCATTTT.